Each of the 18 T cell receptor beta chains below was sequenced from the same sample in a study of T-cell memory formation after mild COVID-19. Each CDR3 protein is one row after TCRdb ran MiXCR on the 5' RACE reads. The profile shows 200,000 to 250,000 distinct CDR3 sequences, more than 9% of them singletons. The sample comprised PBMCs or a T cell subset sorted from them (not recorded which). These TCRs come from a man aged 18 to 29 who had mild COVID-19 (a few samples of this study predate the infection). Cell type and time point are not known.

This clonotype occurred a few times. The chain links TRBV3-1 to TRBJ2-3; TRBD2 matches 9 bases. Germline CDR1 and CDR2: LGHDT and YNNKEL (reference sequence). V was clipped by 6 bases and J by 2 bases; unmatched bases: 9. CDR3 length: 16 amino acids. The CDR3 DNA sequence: TGTGCCAGCAGGAGGGCGGGGGGGCCGGACACAGATACGCAGTATTTT. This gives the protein CASRRAGGPDTDTQYF.

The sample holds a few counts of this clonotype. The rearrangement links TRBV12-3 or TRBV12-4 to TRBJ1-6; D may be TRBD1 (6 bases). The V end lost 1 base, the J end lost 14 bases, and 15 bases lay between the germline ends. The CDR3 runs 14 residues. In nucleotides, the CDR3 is TGTGCCAGCAGTTTAGGAACAGGGTTGTTATCCCTCCACTTT. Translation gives CASSLGTGLLSLHF.

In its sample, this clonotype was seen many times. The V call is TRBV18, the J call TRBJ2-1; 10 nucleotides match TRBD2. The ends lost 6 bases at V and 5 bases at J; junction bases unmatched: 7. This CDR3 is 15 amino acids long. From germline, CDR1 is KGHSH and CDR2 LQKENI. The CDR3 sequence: CASSLGLAENNEQFF. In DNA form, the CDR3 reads TGTGCCAGCTCCCTAGGACTAGCGGAGAACAATGAGCAGTTCTTC. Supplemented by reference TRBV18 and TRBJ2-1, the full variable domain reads NAGVMQNPRHLVRRRGQEARLRCSPMKGHSHVYWYRQLPEEGLKFMVYLQKENIIDESGMPKERFSAEFPKEGPSILRIQQVVRGDSAAYFCASSLGLAENNEQFFGPGTRLTVL.

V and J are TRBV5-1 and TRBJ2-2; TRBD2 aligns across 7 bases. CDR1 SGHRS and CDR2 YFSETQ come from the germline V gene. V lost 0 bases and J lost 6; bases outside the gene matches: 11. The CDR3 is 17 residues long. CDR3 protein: CASSLAALADLPGELFF. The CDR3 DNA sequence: TGCGCCAGCAGCTTGGCCGCGCTAGCGGATCTCCCCGGGGAGCTGTTTTTT.

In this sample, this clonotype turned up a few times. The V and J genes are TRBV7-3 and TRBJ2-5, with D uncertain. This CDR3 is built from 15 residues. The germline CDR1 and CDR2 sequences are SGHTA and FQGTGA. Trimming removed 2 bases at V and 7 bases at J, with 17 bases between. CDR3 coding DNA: TGTGCCAGCAGCTTAGCCTCTGGCCCCCTCGGGACCCAGTACTTC. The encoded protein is CASSLASGPLGTQYF.

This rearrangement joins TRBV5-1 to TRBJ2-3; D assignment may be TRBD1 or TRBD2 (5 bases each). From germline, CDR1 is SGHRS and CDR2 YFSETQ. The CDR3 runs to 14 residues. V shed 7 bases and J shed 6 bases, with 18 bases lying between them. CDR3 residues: CASARGTNSDTQYF. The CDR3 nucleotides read TGCGCCAGCGCCCGTGGGACCAACTCGGATACGCAGTATTTT.

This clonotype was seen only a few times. CDR3 sequence reads: CASSPVPEETQYF. The CDR3 DNA sequence: TGCGCCAGCAGCCCAGTTCCCGAAGAGACCCAGTACTTC. The gene calls are TRBV5-1 and TRBJ2-5; D gene ambiguous. In germline, CDR1 is SGHRS, CDR2 YFSETQ. V shed 4 bases and J shed 3 bases, with 10 bases lying between them. The CDR3 is made up of 13 amino acids. The full variable domain, with the rest looked up from reference TRBV5-1 and TRBJ2-5, is KAGVTQTPRYLIKTRGQQVTLSCSPISGHRSVSWYQQTPGQGLQFLFEYFSETQRNKGNFPGRFSGRQFSNSRSEMNVSTLELGDSALYLCASSPVPEETQYFGPGTRLLVL.

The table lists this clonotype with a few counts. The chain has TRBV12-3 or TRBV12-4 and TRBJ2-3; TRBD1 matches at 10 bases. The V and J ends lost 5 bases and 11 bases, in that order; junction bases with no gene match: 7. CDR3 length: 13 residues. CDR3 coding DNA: TGTGCCAGCAGTGCCGCGACAGGGGGCTGGCAGTATTTT. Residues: CASSAATGGWQYF.

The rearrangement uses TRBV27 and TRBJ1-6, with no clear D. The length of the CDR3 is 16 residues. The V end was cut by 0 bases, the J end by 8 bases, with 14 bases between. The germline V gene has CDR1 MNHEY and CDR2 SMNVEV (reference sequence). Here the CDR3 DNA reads TGTGCCAGCAGTTTATCGAGAAGGGTACTTGATTCACCCCTCCACTTT. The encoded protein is CASSLSRRVLDSPLHF.

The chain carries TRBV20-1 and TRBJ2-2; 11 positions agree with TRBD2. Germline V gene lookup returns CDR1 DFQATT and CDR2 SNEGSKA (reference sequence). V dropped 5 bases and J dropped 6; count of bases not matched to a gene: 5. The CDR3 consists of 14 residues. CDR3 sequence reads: CSAGLAGGAGELFF. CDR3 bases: TGCAGTGCTGGTTTAGCGGGGGGGGCCGGGGAGCTGTTTTTT.

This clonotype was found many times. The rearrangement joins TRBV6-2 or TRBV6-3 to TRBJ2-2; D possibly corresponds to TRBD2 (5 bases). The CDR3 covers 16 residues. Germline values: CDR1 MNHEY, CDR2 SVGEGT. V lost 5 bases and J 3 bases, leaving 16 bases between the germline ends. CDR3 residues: CASSQLTGTYTGELFF. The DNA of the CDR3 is TGTGCCAGCAGTCAACTAACGGGAACCTACACCGGGGAGCTGTTTTTT.

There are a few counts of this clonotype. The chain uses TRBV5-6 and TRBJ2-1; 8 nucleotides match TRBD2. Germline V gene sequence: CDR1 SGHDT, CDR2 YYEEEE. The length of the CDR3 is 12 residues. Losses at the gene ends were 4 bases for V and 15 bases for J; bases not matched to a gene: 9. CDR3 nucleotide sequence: TGTGCCAGCAGCACGAGCGGGGGTGCGATGTTCTTC. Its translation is CASSTSGGAMFF.

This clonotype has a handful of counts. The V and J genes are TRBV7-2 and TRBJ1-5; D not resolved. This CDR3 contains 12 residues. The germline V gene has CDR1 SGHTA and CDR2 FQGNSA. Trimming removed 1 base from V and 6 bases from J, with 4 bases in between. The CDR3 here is CASSLGRQPQHF. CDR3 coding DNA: TGTGCCAGCAGCTTAGGGCGTCAGCCCCAGCATTTT. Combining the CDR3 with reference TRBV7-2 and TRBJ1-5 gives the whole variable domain GAGVSQSPSNKVTEKGKDVELRCDPISGHTALYWYRQSLGQGLEFLIYFQGNSAPDKSGLPSDRFSAERTGGSVSTLTIQRTQQEDSAVYLCASSLGRQPQHFGDGTRLSIL.

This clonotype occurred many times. The CDR3 sequence is CASSLGEGEQYV. The CDR3 DNA reads as TGCGCCAGCAGCTTGGGAGAGGGAGAGCAGTACGTC. V usage is TRBV5-1 and J usage is TRBJ2-7; TRBD2 might be the D (5 bases). The V gene lost 0 bases and the J gene lost 7 bases, with 8 bases spanning the gap. Germline assignment: CDR1 SGHRS and CDR2 YFSETQ. The CDR3 spans 12 residues.

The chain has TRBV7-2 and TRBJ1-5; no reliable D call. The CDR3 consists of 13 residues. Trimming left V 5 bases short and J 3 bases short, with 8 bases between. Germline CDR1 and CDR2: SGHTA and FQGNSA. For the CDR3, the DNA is TGTGCCAGCAGCCCCTGGGACAATCAGCCCCAGCATTTT. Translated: CASSPWDNQPQHF.

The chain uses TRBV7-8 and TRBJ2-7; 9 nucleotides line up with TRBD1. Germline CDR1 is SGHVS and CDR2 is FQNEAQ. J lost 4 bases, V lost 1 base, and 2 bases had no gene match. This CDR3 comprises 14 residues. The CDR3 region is CASSLVQGAYEQYF. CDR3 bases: TGTGCCAGCAGCTTAGTACAGGGGGCTTACGAGCAGTACTTC.

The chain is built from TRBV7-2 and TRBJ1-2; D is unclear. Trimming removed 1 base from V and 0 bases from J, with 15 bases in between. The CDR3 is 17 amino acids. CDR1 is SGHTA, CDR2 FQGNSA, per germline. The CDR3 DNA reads TGTGCCAGCAGCTTAGGATGGGCGCGACTAACTAACTATGGCTACACCTTC. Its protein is CASSLGWARLTNYGYTF.

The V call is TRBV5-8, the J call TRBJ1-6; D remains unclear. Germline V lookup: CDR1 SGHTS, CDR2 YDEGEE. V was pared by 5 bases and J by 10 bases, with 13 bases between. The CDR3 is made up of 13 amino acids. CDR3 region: CASSSRGNSPLHF. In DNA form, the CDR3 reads TGTGCCAGCAGTTCAAGAGGTAACTCACCCCTCCACTTT.